This T cell receptor beta chain was documented in a study of T cells in Graves' hyperthyroidism and ophthalmopathy. The study's findings and limits: Most thyroid clonotypes with frequency above 0.001 were detected in blood.

CDR1 SGHRS and CDR2 YFSETQ come from the germline V gene. The CDR3 is 16 residues long. With V trimmed by 4 bases and J by 2 bases, 5 bases remained unmatched. The CDR3 regions of TCR beta were amplified from RNA transcripts. When the TCR CDR3 underwent first-round RT-PCR, the HTBI primer set was used. TCRdb recomputed calls from the multiplex PCR reads with MiXCR, one row per CDR3 protein. The sample shows 450,000 to 650,000 distinct CDR3 sequences, under 20% of them seen only once. This clonotype turned up a few times. The antigen is not known. The TCR comes from a woman between 18 and 30 years old with Graves' ophthalmopathy. The chain uses TRBV5-1 and TRBJ2-6; 8 nucleotides agree with TRBD1. Sequences were obtained from blood. This chain's CDR3 is CASSRSGGAGANVLTF. In nucleotides, the CDR3 is TGCGCCAGCAGCCGGTCAGGGGGCGCTGGGGCCAACGTCCTGACTTTC.